What follows are 24 T cell receptor beta chains derived from one specimen sequenced in a study of OX40 agonist ivuxolimab in advanced cancers. Generated by immunoSEQ multiplex PCR, the TCRdb table keeps only in-frame clones and is missing some. This table holds some 80,000 clones, 92% found once. The sample consisted of CD4+ or CD8+ T cells sorted from blood, taken in a trial of the OX40 agonist ivuxolimab. The source is an adult with an advanced solid tumor such as melanoma, head and neck, liver or kidney cancer.

This chain connects TRBV7-2 to TRBJ2-2; D unresolved. V lost 11 bases and J lost 6, with 19 bases in between. This CDR3 has 14 residues. CDR1 and CDR2 (germline): SGHTA, FQGNSA. CDR3 DNA: TGTGCCGCATCCTCAGCTGTTCTGGCCGGGGAGCTGTTTTTT. Protein product: CAASSAVLAGELFF.

V and J are TRBV30 and TRBJ2-7; a possible D gene is TRBD1 (7 bases). The CDR3 runs to 17 residues. V gave up 3 bases and J gave up 0 bases, with 21 bases separating them. Germline V lookup: CDR1 GTSNPN, CDR2 SVGIG (reference sequence). CDR3 sequence: CAWSVGVRQGLSYEQYF. CDR3 in DNA: TGTGCCTGGAGCGTCGGCGTCAGACAGGGACTCTCCTACGAGCAGTACTTC. Drawing the rest from reference TRBV30 and TRBJ2-7, the complete variable domain is SQTIHQWPATLVQPVGSPLSLECTVEGTSNPNLYWYRQAAGRGLQLLFYSVGIGQISSEVPQNLSASRPQDRQFILSSKKLLLSDSGFYLCAWSVGVRQGLSYEQYFGPGTRLTVT.

The rearrangement joins TRBV30 to TRBJ1-1; no reliable D call. Germline V gene lookup returns CDR1 GTSNPN and CDR2 SVGIG (reference sequence). CDR3 length equals 13 residues. V lost 6 bases to trimming and J lost 1 base, with 12 bases between them. This CDR3 reads CACSGLSNTEAFF. The CDR3 DNA follows: TGTGCCTGTTCGGGCCTTTCGAACACTGAAGCTTTCTTT.

The chain links TRBV7-9 to TRBJ1-1, with unresolved D. Trimming removed 5 bases from V and 3 bases from J, with 4 bases in between. The germline CDR1 and CDR2 sequences are SEHNR and FQNEAQ (reference sequence). The CDR3 loop spans 11 amino acids. This chain's CDR3 is CASSQHTEAFF. DNA of the CDR3: TGTGCCAGCAGCCAACACACTGAAGCTTTCTTT.

The chain uses TRBV18 and TRBJ1-2; D perhaps matches TRBD1 (5 bases). This CDR3 comprises 15 residues. CDR1 and CDR2 from the germline V gene are KGHSH and LQKENI. The germline V and J ends were trimmed by 0 bases and 4 bases, with 12 bases remaining between them. The CDR3 sequence is CASSPPAGFTYGYTF. CDR3 bases: TGTGCCAGCTCACCACCTGCAGGGTTCACCTATGGCTACACCTTC.

The chain uses TRBV5-1 and TRBJ2-7; 7 bases are shared with TRBD1. Germline V gives CDR1 SGHRS, CDR2 YFSETQ. The J segment lost 0 bases and the V segment lost 5 bases, leaving 8 bases of the junction unmatched. The CDR3 runs to 15 residues. The CDR3 sequence: CASRSGTAISYEQYF. The CDR3 nucleotides are TGCGCCAGCAGGTCCGGGACAGCGATCTCCTACGAGCAGTACTTC.

The chain carries TRBV7-2 and TRBJ2-1; 13 bases fit TRBD2. Per the germline V gene, CDR1 is SGHTA and CDR2 is FQGNSA. The CDR3 is 14 residues long. The trim removed 4 bases at V and 12 bases at J, leaving 6 bases unmatched. The CDR3 DNA follows: TGTGCCAGCAGCTCCCCGGGACTAGCGGGATGGCAGTTCTTC. Translation: CASSSPGLAGWQFF.

The J gene is TRBJ1-2, the V gene TRBV28; 9 nucleotides match TRBD1. V shed 5 bases, J shed 2 bases, and the junction held 9 bases outside the gene matches. Germline V gene data show CDR1 as MDHEN and CDR2 as SYDVKM. The CDR3 is 16 residues long. The CDR3 loop reads CASSGRTGAANYGYTF. As DNA, the CDR3 is TGTGCCAGCAGTGGGCGGACAGGGGCCGCCAACTATGGCTACACCTTC.

The genes are TRBV18 and TRBJ2-3; D gene uncertain. V was trimmed by 2 bases and J by 2 bases, leaving 2 bases between them. There are 12 residues in the CDR3. Germline V gene sequence: CDR1 KGHSH, CDR2 LQKENI. CDR3 sequence: CASSPATDTQYF. The CDR3 DNA reads TGTGCCAGCTCACCAGCCACAGATACGCAGTATTTT. Using reference TRBV18 and TRBJ2-3 for the parts outside the CDR3, the full variable domain is NAGVMQNPRHLVRRRGQEARLRCSPMKGHSHVYWYRQLPEEGLKFMVYLQKENIIDESGMPKERFSAEFPKEGPSILRIQQVVRGDSAAYFCASSPATDTQYFGPGTRLTVL.

Regarding this clone: This CDR3 is also generated by other DNA sequences in the sample. The chain recombines TRBV29-1 with TRBJ2-7; tentatively, D is TRBD1 or TRBD2 (5 bases each). The CDR3 is 13 residues long. V was trimmed by 4 bases and J by 6 bases, leaving 16 bases between them. CDR1 is SQVTM, CDR2 ANQGSEA, per germline. The CDR3 loop reads CSVAPGTAREQYF. The CDR3, as DNA: TGCAGCGTTGCCCCAGGGACGGCCCGCGAGCAGTACTTC.

The V gene is TRBV6-6, the J gene TRBJ1-4; TRBD1 agrees at 7 bases. The CDR3 has 16 residues. The germline gives CDR1 MNHNY, CDR2 SVGAGI (reference sequence). J was trimmed by 8 bases and V by 5 bases; bases with no gene match: 14. The CDR3 region is CASSPADRALGEKLFF. The CDR3 nucleotides are TGTGCCAGCAGTCCCGCAGACAGGGCCCTTGGGGAAAAACTGTTTTTT.

CDR3 protein: CASSSQGGSPLHF. Written as DNA, the CDR3 is TGTGCCAGCAGCTCCCAGGGAGGGTCACCCCTCCACTTT. The gene calls are TRBV7-9 and TRBJ1-6; perhaps TRBD1 as D (5 bases). This CDR3 contains 13 residues. V was shortened by 4 bases and J by 10 bases, with 11 bases between the two germline ends. Germline-derived CDR1 and CDR2 are SEHNR and FQNEAQ (reference sequence).

The chain uses TRBV19 and TRBJ1-1, with D perhaps matching TRBD1 (5 bases). In germline, CDR1 is LNHDA, CDR2 SQIVND (reference sequence). The ends were cut back, 5 bases at V and 4 bases at J, with 17 bases in the middle. The CDR3 extends over 15 amino acids. CDR3 in DNA: TGTGCCAGTAGTCCCCGGGCAGGGTCGACCACTGAAGCTTTCTTT. Residues: CASSPRAGSTTEAFF.

This sequence joins TRBV30 and TRBJ2-1; the match to TRBD2 covers 8 bases. Germline CDR1 is GTSNPN and CDR2 is SVGIG (reference sequence). The CDR3 runs 15 residues. This CDR3 is CGLEGSGSSYNEQFF. The CDR3 DNA follows: TGTGGCCTAGAGGGAAGCGGGAGCTCCTACAATGAGCAGTTCTTC.

The chain uses TRBV7-2 and TRBJ1-1, with 7 bases identical to TRBD1. The CDR3 sequence is 13 residues long. The ends lost 4 bases at V and 1 base at J; junction bases unmatched: 0. Germline loops: CDR1 SGHTA, CDR2 FQGNSA. CDR3 in DNA: TGTGCCAGCAGCTGGGACAGGAACACTGAAGCTTTCTTT. Encoded protein: CASSWDRNTEAFF. The variable domain in full, completed from reference TRBV7-2 and TRBJ1-1, reads GAGVSQSPSNKVTEKGKDVELRCDPISGHTALYWYRQSLGQGLEFLIYFQGNSAPDKSGLPSDRFSAERTGGSVSTLTIQRTQQEDSAVYLCASSWDRNTEAFFGQGTRLTVV.

This chain joins TRBV5-4 and TRBJ2-5; D possibly uses TRBD1 or TRBD2 (5 bases each). The V end was cut by 2 bases, the J end by 5 bases, with 16 bases between. Germline CDR1 and CDR2: SGHNT and YYREEE (reference sequence). The CDR3 has 15 amino acids. The CDR3 protein is CASSFGWGRRETQYF. In DNA form, the CDR3 reads TGTGCCAGCAGCTTTGGATGGGGGAGACGGGAGACCCAGTACTTC. Combining the CDR3 with reference TRBV5-4 and TRBJ2-5 gives the whole variable domain ETGVTQSPTHLIKTRGQQVTLRCSSQSGHNTVSWYQQALGQGPQFIFQYYREEENGRGNFPPRFSGLQFPNYSSELNVNALELDDSALYLCASSFGWGRRETQYFGPGTRLLVL.

The V and J genes are TRBV18 and TRBJ1-2; unclear D gene. In germline, CDR1 is KGHSH, CDR2 LQKENI. The CDR3 covers 12 residues. V gave up 3 bases and J gave up 8 bases, with 10 bases separating them. The CDR3 sequence: CASSPDLGGYTF. The CDR3 bases are TGTGCCAGCTCACCGGACCTGGGGGGCTACACCTTC.

J is TRBJ1-1 and V is TRBV5-1; D might be TRBD1 (5 bases). V gave up 2 bases and J gave up 4 bases, with 12 bases separating them. CDR1 is SGHRS, CDR2 YFSETQ, per germline. CDR3 length equals 14 residues. The CDR3, as DNA: TGCGCCAGCAGCTTCCAGGGATGGGGCACTGAAGCTTTCTTT. Translating it yields CASSFQGWGTEAFF.

V and J are TRBV5-1 and TRBJ2-7, with unresolved D. The V and J ends lost 0 bases and 2 bases respectively, with 9 bases between them. The CDR3 is made up of 14 amino acids. From germline, CDR1 is SGHRS and CDR2 YFSETQ. The CDR3 is CASSLGRAPYEQYF. The CDR3 DNA sequence: TGCGCCAGCAGCTTGGGTAGGGCTCCCTACGAGCAGTACTTC.

V gene TRBV12-5 combines with J gene TRBJ1-1, with 9 bases fitting TRBD1. Germline V gene sequence: CDR1 LGHNT, CDR2 FRNRAP. The CDR3 length is 15 residues. The V and J ends lost 5 bases and 4 bases, in that order; junction bases with no gene match: 8. CDR3: CASGTTQGAGTEAFF. In nucleotides, the CDR3 is TGTGCTAGTGGTACAACACAGGGGGCGGGCACTGAAGCTTTCTTT.

The chain couples TRBV5-1 to TRBJ2-1; 11 bases match TRBD2. The CDR3 has 18 residues. V dropped 0 bases and J dropped 4; count of bases not matched to a gene: 9. Germline CDR1 and CDR2: SGHRS and YFSETQ. The CDR3 reads CASSLAGLAGGHYNEQFF. The DNA for the CDR3 is TGCGCCAGCAGCTTGGCCGGGCTAGCGGGGGGCCATTACAATGAGCAGTTCTTC.

This sequence joins TRBV5-5 and TRBJ2-3; D is undetermined. The V end lost 4 bases, the J end lost 1 base, and 16 bases lay between the germline ends. The CDR3 loop spans 16 amino acids. CDR1 SGHKS and CDR2 YYEKEE come from the germline V gene (reference sequence). CDR3 region: CASSRSQFSGTDTQYF. Here the CDR3 DNA reads TGTGCCAGCAGCCGGTCCCAGTTCTCAGGCACAGATACGCAGTATTTT.

The CDR3: CASNTGQEYNEQFF. CDR3 bases: TGCGCCAGCAACACCGGACAGGAGTACAATGAGCAGTTCTTC. The J gene is TRBJ2-1, the V gene TRBV5-1; 7 nucleotides align to TRBD1. The germline V gene has CDR1 SGHRS and CDR2 YFSETQ. The CDR3 length is 14 residues. V dropped 6 bases and J dropped 4; count of bases not matched to a gene: 7.

V gene TRBV6-1 combines with J gene TRBJ2-5; D is uncertain. This CDR3 spans 15 amino acids. Per germline, CDR1 MNHNS and CDR2 SASEGT. Trimming removed 0 bases at V and 1 base at J, with 9 bases between. CDR3 coding DNA: TGTGCCAGCAGTGAAGCTAGACACTTCCAAGAGACCCAGTACTTC. Encoded protein: CASSEARHFQETQYF.